These T cell receptor beta chains were read from a single sample in a study of cytotoxic CD8 clonotypes in ibrutinib-treated CLL. Repertoires were generated with immunoSEQ multiplex PCR, while TCRdb's copy carries only in-frame clones and drops some. The sample has approximately 13,000 clones; 70% are singletons. Specimen: PBMCs, collected before ibrutinib treatment. The receptors here all came from a human donor with chronic lymphocytic leukemia. Both conserved end residues are part of each CDR3.

>TRBJ2-7|TRBV7-2
CASSLLGTSSEQYF
>TRBJ2-3|TRBV4-1
CASSQETGRPTDTQYF
>TRBJ2-5|TRBV19
CASSIGGVETQYF
>TRBJ2-2|TRBV7-3
CASSRPDRGGTGELFF
>TRBJ2-2|TRBV5-1
CASSRAGQSGTGELFF
>TRBJ1-4|TRBV2
CASSEIFATNEKLFF
>TRBJ1-2|TRBV15
CATSRVEGFGYTF
>TRBJ2-6|TRBV5-1
CASSPTGAGANVLTF
>TRBJ2-1|TRBV9
CASSVGERSSYNEQFF
>TRBJ2-5|TRBV11-2
CASSLVGRRAQYF
>TRBJ2-5|TRBV11-2
CASSLGPTRWQETQYF
>TRBJ2-7|TRBV4-3
CASSRDRLSYEQYF
>TRBJ2-4|TRBV6-6
CASGPGVDIQYF
>TRBJ2-5|TRBV9
CASSPGTSGDQETQYF
>TRBJ2-7|TRBV11-2
CASSLIPGAYEQYF
>TRBJ2-3|TRBV7-2
CASSLGGAGTTDTQYF
>TRBJ2-5|TRBV10-2
CASTPAGGRETQYF
>TRBJ2-7|TRBV29-1
CSARTGTSGSNEQYF
>TRBJ2-6|TRBV6-1
CASSEDSSGANVLTF
>TRBJ1-2|TRBV9
CASSVGGDYGYTF